This T cell receptor beta chain was captured in a study of blood T cell repertoires in COVID-19. Study as a whole: The analysed material was cDNA or gDNA that came from T cells, B-cell-depleted T cells, or PBMCs.

The CDR3 sequence is 16 residues long. Germline V CDR1 and CDR2: LNHNV, YYDKDF (reference sequence). V was shortened by 3 bases and J by 6 bases, with 20 bases between the two germline ends. In the original processing: Reference gene primer amplification in the assay estimated nucleated cell counts. The repertoire was sequenced with immunoSEQ multiplex PCR; TCRdb's copy has only in-frame clones and lacks some. That table furnishes V, J and clone size, whereas the DNA furnished D and trimming. Here the sample spans some 320,000 clones, roughly 86% being singletons. Categorization into cohorts depended on clinical history that participants reported.

Material: PBMCs or T cells enriched from blood (not recorded which). This TCR was sampled from a woman in her fifties or sixties who had been exposed to COVID-19. The genes are TRBV15 and TRBJ2-5; weak D call: TRBD2 (5 bases). CDR3 coding DNA: TGTGCCACCAGCAGCCGGTCCGGACGTTACGGGAAGACCCAGTACTTC. Protein sequence: CATSSRSGRYGKTQYF.